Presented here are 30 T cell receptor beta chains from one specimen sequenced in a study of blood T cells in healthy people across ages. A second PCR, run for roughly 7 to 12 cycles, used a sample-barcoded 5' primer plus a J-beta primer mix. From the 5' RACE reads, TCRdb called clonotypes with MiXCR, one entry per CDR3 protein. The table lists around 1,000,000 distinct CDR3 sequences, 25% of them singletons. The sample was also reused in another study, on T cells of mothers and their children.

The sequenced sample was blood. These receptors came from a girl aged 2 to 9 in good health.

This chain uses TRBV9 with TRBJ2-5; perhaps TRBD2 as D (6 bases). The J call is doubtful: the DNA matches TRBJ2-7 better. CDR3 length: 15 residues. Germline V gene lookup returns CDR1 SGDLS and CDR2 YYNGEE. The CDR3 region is CASSEMGGNLYEQYF. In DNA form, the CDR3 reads TGTGCCAGCAGCGAGATGGGGGGAAACCTCTACGAGCAGTACTTC.

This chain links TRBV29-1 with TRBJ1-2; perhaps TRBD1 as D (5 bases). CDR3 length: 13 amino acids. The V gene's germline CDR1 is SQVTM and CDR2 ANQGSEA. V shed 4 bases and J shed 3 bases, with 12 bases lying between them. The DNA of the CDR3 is TGCAGCGTTGGGTCCGGGACGTACTATGGCTACACCTTC. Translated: CSVGSGTYYGYTF. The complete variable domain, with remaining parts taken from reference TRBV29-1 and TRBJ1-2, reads SAVISQKPSRDICQRGTSLTIQCQVDSQVTMMFWYRQQPGQSLTLIATANQGSEATYESGFVIDKFPISRPNLTFSTLTVSNMSPEDSSIYLCSVGSGTYYGYTFGSGTRLTVV.

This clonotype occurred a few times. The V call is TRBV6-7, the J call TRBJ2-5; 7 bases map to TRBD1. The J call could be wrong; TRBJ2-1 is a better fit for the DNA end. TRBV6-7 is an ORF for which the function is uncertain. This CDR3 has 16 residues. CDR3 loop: CASSPPQGVDYNEQFF. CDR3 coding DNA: TGTGCCAGCAGTCCACCTCAGGGGGTTGACTACAATGAGCAGTTCTTC.

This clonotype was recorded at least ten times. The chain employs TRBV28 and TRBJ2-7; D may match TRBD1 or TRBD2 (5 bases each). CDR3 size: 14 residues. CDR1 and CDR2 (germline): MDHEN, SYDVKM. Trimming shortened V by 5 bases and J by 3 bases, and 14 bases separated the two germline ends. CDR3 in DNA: TGTGCCAGCAGTCTCCGGGACGGGCTCTACGAGCAGTACTTC. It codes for CASSLRDGLYEQYF.

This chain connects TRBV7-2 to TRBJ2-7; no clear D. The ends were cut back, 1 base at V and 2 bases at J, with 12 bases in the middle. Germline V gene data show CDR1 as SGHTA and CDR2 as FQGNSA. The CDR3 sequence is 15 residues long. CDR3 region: CASSLDPGTTYEQYF. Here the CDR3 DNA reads TGTGCCAGCAGCTTAGACCCGGGCACCACCTACGAGCAGTACTTC.

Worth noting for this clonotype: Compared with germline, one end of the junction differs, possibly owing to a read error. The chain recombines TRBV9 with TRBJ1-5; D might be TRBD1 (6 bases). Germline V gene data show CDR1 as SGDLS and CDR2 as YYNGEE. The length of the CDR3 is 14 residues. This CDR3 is CASSAGGLYQPRHF. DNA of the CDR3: TGTGCCAGCAGCGCCGGGGGCTTGTATCAGCCCCGGCATTTT. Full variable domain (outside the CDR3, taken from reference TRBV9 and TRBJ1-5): DSGVTQTPKHLITATGQRVTLRCSPRSGDLSVYWYQQSLDQGLQFLIQYYNGEERAKGNILERFSAQQFPDLHSELNLSSLELGDSALYFCASSAGGLYQPRHFGDGTRLSIL.

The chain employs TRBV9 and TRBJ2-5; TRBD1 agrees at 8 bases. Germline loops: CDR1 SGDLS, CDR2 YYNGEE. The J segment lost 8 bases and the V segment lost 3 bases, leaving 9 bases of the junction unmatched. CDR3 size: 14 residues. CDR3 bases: TGTGCCAGCAGCGCCCCGGGGACAGGAGAAACCCAGTACTTC. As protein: CASSAPGTGETQYF.

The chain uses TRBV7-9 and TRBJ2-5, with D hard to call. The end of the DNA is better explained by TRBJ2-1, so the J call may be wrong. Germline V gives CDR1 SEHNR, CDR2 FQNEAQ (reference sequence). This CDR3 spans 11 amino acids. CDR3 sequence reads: CASRVGNEQFF. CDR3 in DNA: TGTGCCAGCAGAGTGGGGAATGAGCAGTTCTTC.

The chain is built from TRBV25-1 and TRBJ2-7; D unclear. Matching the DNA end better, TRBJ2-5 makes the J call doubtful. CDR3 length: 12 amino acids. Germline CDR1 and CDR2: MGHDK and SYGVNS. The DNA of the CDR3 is TGTGCCAGCATGTCGGAAGGAGAGACCCAGTACTTC. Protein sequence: CASMSEGETQYF.

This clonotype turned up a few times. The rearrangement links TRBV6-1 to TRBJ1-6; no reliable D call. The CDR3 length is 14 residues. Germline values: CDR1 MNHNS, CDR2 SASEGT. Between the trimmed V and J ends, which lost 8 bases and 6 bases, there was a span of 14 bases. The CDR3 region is CASGLEGTNSPLHF. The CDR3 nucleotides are TGTGCCAGCGGATTGGAGGGAACTAATTCACCCCTCCACTTT.

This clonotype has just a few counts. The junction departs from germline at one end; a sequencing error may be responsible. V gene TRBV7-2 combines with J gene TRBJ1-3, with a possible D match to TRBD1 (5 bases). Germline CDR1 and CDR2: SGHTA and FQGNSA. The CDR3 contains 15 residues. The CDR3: CASSLTGTARNTIYF. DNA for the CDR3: TGTGCCAGCAGCTTAACCGGGACGGCGAGAAACACCATATACTTT. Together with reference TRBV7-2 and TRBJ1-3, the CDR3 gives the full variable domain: GAGVSQSPSNKVTEKGKDVELRCDPISGHTALYWYRQSLGQGLEFLIYFQGNSAPDKSGLPSDRFSAERTGGSVSTLTIQRTQQEDSAVYLCASSLTGTARNTIYFGEGSWLTVV.

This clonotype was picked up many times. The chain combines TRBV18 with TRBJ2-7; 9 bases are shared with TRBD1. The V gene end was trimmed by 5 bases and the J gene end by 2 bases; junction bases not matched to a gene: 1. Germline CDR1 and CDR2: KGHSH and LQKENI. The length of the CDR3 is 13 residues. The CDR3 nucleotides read TGTGCCAGCTCAGGACAGGGGCCCTACGAGCAGTACTTC. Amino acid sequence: CASSGQGPYEQYF.

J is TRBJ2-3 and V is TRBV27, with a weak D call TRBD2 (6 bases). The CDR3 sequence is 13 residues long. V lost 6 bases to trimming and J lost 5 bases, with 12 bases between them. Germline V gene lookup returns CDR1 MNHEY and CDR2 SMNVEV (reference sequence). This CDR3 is CASSGSNRDTQYF. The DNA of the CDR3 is TGTGCCAGCAGCGGGAGTAACAGAGATACGCAGTATTTT.

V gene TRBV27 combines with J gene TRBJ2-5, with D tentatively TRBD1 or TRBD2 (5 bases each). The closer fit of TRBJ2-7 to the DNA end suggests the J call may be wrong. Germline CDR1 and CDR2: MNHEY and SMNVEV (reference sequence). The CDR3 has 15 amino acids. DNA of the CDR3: TGTGCCAGCAGTTTAACGGGGCCACCCCTCTACGAGCAGTACTTC. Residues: CASSLTGPPLYEQYF.

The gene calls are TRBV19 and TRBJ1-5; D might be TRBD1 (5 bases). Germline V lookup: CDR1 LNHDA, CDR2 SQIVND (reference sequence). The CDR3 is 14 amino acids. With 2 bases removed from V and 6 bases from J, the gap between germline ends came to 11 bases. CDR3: CASSIRGLGQPQHF. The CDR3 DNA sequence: TGTGCCAGTAGTATAAGGGGTTTGGGTCAGCCCCAGCATTTT. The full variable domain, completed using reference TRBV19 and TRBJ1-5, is DGGITQSPKYLFRKEGQNVTLSCEQNLNHDAMYWYRQDPGQGLRLIYYSQIVNDFQKGDIAEGYSVSREKKESFPLTVTSAQKNPTAFYLCASSIRGLGQPQHFGDGTRLSIL.

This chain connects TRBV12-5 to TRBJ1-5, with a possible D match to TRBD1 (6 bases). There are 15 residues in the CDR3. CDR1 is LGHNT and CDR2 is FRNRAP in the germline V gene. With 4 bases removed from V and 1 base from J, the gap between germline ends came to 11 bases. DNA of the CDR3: TGTGCTAGTGGTTCACGGACAGCCAGCAATCAGCCCCAGCATTTT. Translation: CASGSRTASNQPQHF.

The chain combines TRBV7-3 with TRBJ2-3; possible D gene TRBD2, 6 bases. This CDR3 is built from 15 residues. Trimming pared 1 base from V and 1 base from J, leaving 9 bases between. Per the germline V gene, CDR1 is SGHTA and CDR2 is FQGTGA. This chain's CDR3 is CASSLMASGTDTQYF. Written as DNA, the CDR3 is TGTGCCAGCAGCTTAATGGCTAGCGGCACAGATACGCAGTATTTT.

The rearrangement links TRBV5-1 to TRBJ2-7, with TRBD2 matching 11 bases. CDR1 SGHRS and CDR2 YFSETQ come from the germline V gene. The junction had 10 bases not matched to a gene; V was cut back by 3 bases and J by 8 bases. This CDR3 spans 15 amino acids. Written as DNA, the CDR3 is TGCGCCAGCAGCTACGGGACTAGCGGCCAGGAGAAGCAGTACTTC. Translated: CASSYGTSGQEKQYF.

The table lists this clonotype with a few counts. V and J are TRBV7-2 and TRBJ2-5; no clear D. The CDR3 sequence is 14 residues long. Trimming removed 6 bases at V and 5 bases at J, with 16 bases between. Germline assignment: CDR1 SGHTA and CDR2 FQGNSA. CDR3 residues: CASSSDRLWETQYF. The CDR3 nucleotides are TGTGCCAGCAGTTCGGACCGGTTGTGGGAGACCCAGTACTTC.

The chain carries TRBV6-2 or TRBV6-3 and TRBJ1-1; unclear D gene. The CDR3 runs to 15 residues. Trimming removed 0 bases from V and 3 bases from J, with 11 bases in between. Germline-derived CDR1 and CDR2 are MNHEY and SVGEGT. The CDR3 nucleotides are TGTGCCAGCAGTTACTCGGGGAACATAGACACTGAAGCTTTCTTT. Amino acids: CASSYSGNIDTEAFF.

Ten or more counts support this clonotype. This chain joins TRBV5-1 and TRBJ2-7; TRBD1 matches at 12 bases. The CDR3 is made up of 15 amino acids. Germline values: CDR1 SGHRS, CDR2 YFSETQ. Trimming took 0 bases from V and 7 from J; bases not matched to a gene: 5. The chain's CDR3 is CASSLDGTGGVEQYF. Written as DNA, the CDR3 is TGCGCCAGCAGCTTGGACGGGACAGGGGGCGTGGAGCAGTACTTC.

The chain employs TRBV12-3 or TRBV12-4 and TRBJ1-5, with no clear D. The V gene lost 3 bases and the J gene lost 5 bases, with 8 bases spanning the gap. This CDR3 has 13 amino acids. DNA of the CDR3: TGTGCCAGCAGTTTCGGAGCTGATCAGCCCCAGCATTTT. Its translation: CASSFGADQPQHF.

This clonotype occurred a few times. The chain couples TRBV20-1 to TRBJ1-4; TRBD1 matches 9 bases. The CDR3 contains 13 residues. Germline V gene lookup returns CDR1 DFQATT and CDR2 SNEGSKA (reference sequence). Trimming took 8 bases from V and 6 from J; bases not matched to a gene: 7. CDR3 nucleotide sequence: TGCAGTACAGGGGGCGTTACGGATGAAAAACTGTTTTTT. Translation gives CSTGGVTDEKLFF.

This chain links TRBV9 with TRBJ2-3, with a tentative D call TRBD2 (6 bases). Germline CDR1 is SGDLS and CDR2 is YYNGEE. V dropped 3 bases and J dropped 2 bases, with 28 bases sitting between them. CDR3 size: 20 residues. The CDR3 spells CASSDPGGARWGGLTDTQYF. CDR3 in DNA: TGTGCCAGCAGCGACCCCGGGGGTGCTAGGTGGGGTGGTCTCACAGATACGCAGTATTTT.

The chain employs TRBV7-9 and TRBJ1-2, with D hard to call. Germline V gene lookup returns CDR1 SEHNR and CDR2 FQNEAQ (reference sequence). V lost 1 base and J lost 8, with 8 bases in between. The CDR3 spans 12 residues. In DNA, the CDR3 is TGTGCCAGCAGCTTAGACGAACAGGGCTACACCTTC. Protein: CASSLDEQGYTF.

CDR3 sequence: CASSLSGTEVETQYF. The CDR3 DNA is TGCGCCAGCAGCCTCAGCGGGACGGAGGTGGAGACCCAGTACTTC. This chain connects TRBV4-1 to TRBJ2-5; 7 bases line up with TRBD2. The CDR3 consists of 15 residues. Germline loops: CDR1 MGHRA, CDR2 YSYEKL. The trim removed 4 bases at V and 5 bases at J, leaving 10 bases unmatched.

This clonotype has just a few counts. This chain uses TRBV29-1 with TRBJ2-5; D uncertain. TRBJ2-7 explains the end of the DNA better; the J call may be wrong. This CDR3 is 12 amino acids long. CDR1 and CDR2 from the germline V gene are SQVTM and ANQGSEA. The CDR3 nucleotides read TGCAGCGTTGAAGATTTGGGGTTCGAGCAGTACTTC. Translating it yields CSVEDLGFEQYF.

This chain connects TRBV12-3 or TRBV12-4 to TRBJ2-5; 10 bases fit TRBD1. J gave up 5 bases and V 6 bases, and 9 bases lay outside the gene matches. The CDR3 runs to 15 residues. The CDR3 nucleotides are TGTGCCAGCAGGTCCGGGACAGGGGATGGGGAGACCCAGTACTTC. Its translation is CASRSGTGDGETQYF.

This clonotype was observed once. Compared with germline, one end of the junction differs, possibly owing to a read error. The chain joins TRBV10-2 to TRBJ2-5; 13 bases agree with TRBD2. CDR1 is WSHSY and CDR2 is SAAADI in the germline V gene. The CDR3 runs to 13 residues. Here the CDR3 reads CASSGTSGSPEFF. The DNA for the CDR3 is TGCGCCAGCAGTGGGACTAGCGGGAGTCCGGAGTTCTTC.

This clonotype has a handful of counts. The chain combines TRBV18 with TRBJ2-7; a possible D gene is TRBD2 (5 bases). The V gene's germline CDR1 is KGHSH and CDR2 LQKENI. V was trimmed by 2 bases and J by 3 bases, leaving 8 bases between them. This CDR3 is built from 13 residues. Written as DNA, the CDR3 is TGTGCCAGCTCACCAAGGGAGATCTACGAGCAGTACTTC. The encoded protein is CASSPREIYEQYF.